The 2 T cell receptor beta chains reported below all come from one sample, sequenced in a study of CD8+CD57+ T cells in acquired aplastic anemia. Both TCR beta VDJ combination and CDR3 sequence profiling were carried out. Genomic DNA was the template for this profiling. In TCRdb, the reads were re-called with MiXCR into one record per CDR3 protein. The repertoire has 200,000 to 300,000 distinct CDR3 sequences, approximately 80% of them found once; the top ten carry about 41%. An expansion of CD8+CD57+ cells by flow cytometry had been shown in patients chosen for sequencing. Sequenced: sorted CD4+, CD8+, or CD8+CD57+ T cells (not recorded which) from PBMCs. Source of these receptors: a human donor with aplastic anemia.

The sample holds one count of this clonotype. The chain carries TRBV19 and TRBJ1-1; D is perhaps TRBD1 (5 bases). CDR3 length equals 12 residues. Germline V gene lookup returns CDR1 LNHDA and CDR2 SQIVND (reference sequence). The ends were cut back, 3 bases at V and 8 bases at J, with 10 bases in the middle. CDR3 residues: CASSMGQAEAFF. CDR3 in DNA: TGTGCCAGTAGTATGGGGCAGGCGGAAGCTTTCTTT.

As to this clonotype: Because it lacks the conserved phenylalanine or tryptophan at the end, this CDR3 is likely a read error. No DNA is shown, since the ends of the CDR3 on it are uncertain; the CDR3 is the one TCRdb lists. The CDR3 loop is CASGDGGTEMQYFYTG. The chain employs TRBV2 and TRBJ1-2; TRBD1 was called by the table and not checked on the DNA. The germline V gene encodes CDR1 SNHLY and CDR2 FYNNEI. The CDR3 has 16 amino acids, counting both end residues.